This TCR beta chain was recovered during a study of molecular identifiers for immune sequencing clone quantification. Study-level points and caveats: The study found clones above 20 RNA copies held over 98% of effector molecules and under 1% in naive cells. Spiked Jurkat TCR RNA equivalent to one cell reportedly surfaced among about 1 million naive cells.

Sequencing libraries of naive CD8 cells derived from approximately 20,000 to 980,000 sorted cells with 10%, 30% or 50% RNA. Ten or more counts support this clonotype. Its matching antigen is unknown. Trimming took 1 base from V and 6 from J, leaving 8 bases between them. The germline V gene encodes CDR1 LGHDT and CDR2 YNNKEL (reference sequence). The CDR3 spans 13 residues. Previously described methods and listed TCR primers were employed for the bulk TCR libraries. TCRdb analysed the PCR reads with MiXCR anew, one entry per CDR3 protein. The sample consists of about half a million distinct CDR3 sequences, roughly 25% of them appearing once.

The sequenced sample consisted of naive CD8+ T cells from blood, with Jurkat cell RNA spiked in. Subset described: FACS-sorted CD8+CD4-CCR7+CD45RA+ naive T cells. This clonotype was obtained from a human donor in good health. Some libraries in this study had Jurkat cell RNA spiked in. The genes are TRBV3-1 and TRBJ2-3; D is ambiguous. The CDR3 region is CASSQALEDTQYF. The CDR3 DNA sequence: TGTGCCAGCAGCCAAGCGCTAGAGGATACGCAGTATTTT.